This entry is about one TCR beta chain. Its antigen is unknown. An end of the junction does not agree with germline; a read error may underlie this. The data are from a study of cytomegalovirus exposure and HLA in healthy donors (dated by TCRdb to 2017 to 2019). Looking at the study overall: An earlier analysis of approximately 640 of the donors reported roughly 270 Gb of sequence data and 117 million unique TCR beta sequences from approximately 180 million T cells. Roughly 5 DR-DQ haplotypes were handled as single units for association and clustering, since linkage in the cohort was strong. Of the roughly 410 genotyped donors, approximately 81% were placed in the genetic ancestry cluster associated with self-reported Caucasian donors. In the later analysis, no new phenotypic data were used to find candidate immune exposures; instead, reliance was placed on TCR beta sequences and their occurrence across donors. A later genetic analysis took genome-wide SNP genotypes for about three fifths of the roughly 700 donors and used that subset as a discovery cohort. All discovery cohort repertoires had been generated using a single sequencing platform. The number of typed donors differed by locus: about 620-640 for A, B, C, DRB1 and DQB1; approximately 520 for DQA1; some 610 for DPA1; and roughly 450 for DPB1. The study aimed to test whether signatures of past pathogen exposure could be identified by cataloging public T cell receptors. Besides the first cohort of approximately 710 subjects, a separate validation cohort made up of over 100 different subjects was used. About 320 gigabases of sequencing data and 70 million to 100 million unique TCR sequences were included in an early release covering about 600 HLA-typed donors. The study profiled the T cell repertoires of more than 500 subjects by immunosequencing and related them to cytomegalovirus serostatus. To predict cytomegalovirus infection status, the study combined high-throughput TCR immunosequencing, statistical association of individual TCRs with disease status, and machine learning. An earlier analysis of around 540 of the donors applied high-throughput TCR beta sequencing to assess whether each TCR beta V gene segment acted as functional or pseudogenic. In a later analysis, previously published TCR beta repertoires from about 640 donors were re-analyzed and high-resolution HLA genotyping was added so that TCR occurrence patterns could be studied. Both class I and class II loci were covered by HLA typing, at four-digit resolution. Among some 400 genotyped donors of the cohort, an average of approximately 220,000 unique TCR beta nucleotide sequences was sequenced per donor, of which roughly 17% were non-productive. Donor age, sex, ethnicity and CMV serostatus were compiled together with the repertoire data.

CDR1 and CDR2 are read off the germline V gene as SGHRS and YFSETQ. From cysteine to phenylalanine, the CDR3 is 18 amino acids long. CDR3 DNA only is kept here, 54 bases in frame from base 1. In total, more than 500 healthy bone marrow donors made up the cohort. At the time of sampling, all cohort members were nominally healthy, though unrecorded immune exposures were likely present. The donor was CMV seropositive and was included in the group of about 290 seropositive cohort members. A peripheral blood sample was collected from each donor, and TCR beta sequencing was performed on peripheral blood mononuclear cells. The Qiagen DNeasy Blood Extraction Kit was used to extract genomic DNA from the blood cell samples. Libraries came from the immunoSEQ multiplex PCR assay. The multiplex PCR relied on a mix of 60 forward primers for TCR Vbeta segments and 13 reverse primers for TCR Jbeta segments. The CDR3 region of rearranged TCR beta genes was amplified from genomic DNA by a multiplex PCR assay. On the Illumina HiSeq System, the amplified TCR beta libraries were sequenced as 87-base-pair reads. The original methods were these. A later analysis tallied 75 million to 85 million unique TCR beta chains across the 666 repertoires, and about 10 million of those chains were shared by two or more donors. A nearest-neighbor algorithm error-corrected the raw reads and collapsed the reads into unique sequences, merging closely related sequences to remove PCR and sequencing errors. To assign V, D and J gene segments, CDR3 sequences were aligned to IMGT reference sequences. Each retained sequence needed at least a six-nucleotide match to both a V gene segment and a J gene segment. A rearrangement was called productive if the CDR3 had no stop codons and remained in frame with V and J, and every other rearrangement was called non-productive. Following IMGT convention, CDR3 was defined as the stretch from the second conserved V-encoded cysteine to the conserved J-encoded phenylalanine. The earlier analysis of about 590 of the donors excluded sequences that lacked an unambiguous match to a single V gene segment. An earlier analysis of several hundred of the donors called V segments functional above 56.7% productive rearrangements and segregating when the between-donor standard deviation exceeded 5%. A statistical classification framework was developed to diagnose cytomegalovirus status using the catalog of TCR beta chain sequences. In a later analysis, TCR nucleotide sequences were compared against IMGT/GENE-DB human TR gene sequences so that V and J genes could be assigned. In a later analysis, CDR3 sequences and most-parsimonious VDJ recombination scenarios were assigned using the TCRdist pipeline. A later analysis defined each TCR beta chain by its CDR3 amino acid sequence plus V-gene family, and excluded reads lacking a unique V-gene family. In a later analysis, 450 to 600 highly shared, low-generation-probability nucleotide sequences were removed to address suspected cross-contamination and a sequencing artifact. In a later analysis, a clonal expansion index for each public chain was calculated from normalized within-repertoire ranks of inferred template counts. A later analysis computed generation probabilities with a VDJ recombination model fitted to out-of-frame rearrangements, and checked the results against IGoR. A later analysis scored TCR-TCR, TCR-HLA and TCR-CMV co-occurrence with hypergeometric tests, applying a repertoire-size bias correction to TCR pairs. To estimate false discovery rates, a later analysis permuted the HLA or CMV assignments 20 times. In a later analysis, co-occurring TCRs were grouped using DBSCAN, and TCRdist sequence similarity was added for clustering within HLA-allele-positive subsets. For co-occurrence clustering, repertoires with fewer than 30,000 or more than 120,000 public chains were excluded, along with about five repertoires with anomalous nucleotide sharing. TCRdb obtained this table from immuneACCESS and retained in-frame rearrangements with V and J assigned. These tables miss some clones; where compared with another copy, unresolved V genes account for less than half of the shortfall, and the remainder is unexplained. D and trimming were read from the DNA, whereas the V and J calls and clone size are those reported in that table. This sample holds over 150,000 clones; approximately 80% were observed only once. Approximately 8.7% of the sample comes from the top ten.

Study-wide conclusions, independent of this receptor: Some IMGT-functional V segments, including TRBV6-2 and TRBV6-3, could not be told apart with the 87-base-pair reads, so those segments were excluded. Compared with the approximately 600-donor mean, donors in an Asian-associated ancestry cluster had fewer N-insertions in productive TCRs, according to a later genetic analysis. The classifier was reported to diagnose cytomegalovirus status with high specificity and sensitivity in both the original and validation cohorts. Because counts were too low, about 18 rarely observed V segments, including chromosome 9 orphons, were excluded from the earlier analysis of 500 to 700 of the donors. Linkage disequilibrium might explain the correlated functional status among segregating V segments, but an unknown experimental factor could not be ruled out. A later analysis reported that several top co-occurrence clusters appeared linked to parvovirus B19, influenza, CMV and Epstein-Barr virus. The sequencing pipeline was judged likely to have produced a cluster of highly shared sequence variants as a technical artifact. Because some donors lacked HLA typing at each locus, the association tests relied only on the typed subset. Sequencing depth was assumed to be roughly uniform across donors in the presence/absence analyses, though that assumption may not hold. Most CMV-associated TCR beta chains appeared to be HLA-restricted in a later analysis, and the HLA associations seemed to be driven largely by CMV exposure. An association between a missense DCLRE1C variant and V-gene and J-gene trimming of TCR beta chains was found in a later genetic analysis and replicated in an independent cohort. In the study, 150 to 200 TCR beta chains were listed as associated with cytomegalovirus. The cohort was sequenced for TCR beta chains only, and without alpha or paired-chain data the features that could be detected were limited. A later analysis associated about 18,000 TCR beta sequences with specific HLA alleles at a false discovery rate of 0.05. Most TCR sequences were observed very rarely across donors, whereas some public TCRs were present in many individuals. A later analysis found that TCR association rates varied across HLA loci, with DRB1 alleles showing the most associated TCRs and HLA-C alleles the fewest. The authors suggested that the approach could potentially be extended to other disease states and immunological phenotypes. When HLA alleles, especially DR and DQ, strongly co-occurred, TCR associations were difficult to assign to individual alleles. A further reported finding was that TCR beta sequences accurately predicted the HLA-A and HLA-B alleles for most subjects in the first cohort. In vitro tests confirmed that three of the cytomegalovirus-associated TCR beta chains recognize cytomegalovirus antigens. Broadly in line with IMGT annotations, most TCR beta V segments showed up in productive rearrangements about 87% or about 30% of the time in an earlier analysis of 587 of the donors. In a later analysis, HLA-associated TCR beta chains were found to be more clonally expanded and to have lower generation probabilities than equally common non-associated chains. For the cohort, immune exposure information was limited to CMV serostatus.

The receptor comes from a man aged 18-30 years in good health and CMV-seropositive. The chain is assembled from TRBV5-1 and TRBJ2-6; 8 of the junction bases match TRBD1. Material for sequencing was PBMCs. The DNA reads as follows: TGCGCCAGCAGCTTGGGGGGACAGGCCCACTCTGGGGCCAACGGCCTGACTTTC. This yields the protein CASSLGGQAHSGANGLTF.